These 30 T cell receptor beta chains were sequenced from one sample in a study of blood T cells in healthy people across ages (dated by TCRdb to between 2014 and 2016). To prepare the library, 5' RACE was applied. Sequenced using an Illumina HiSeq 2500. A second PCR of roughly 6 to 11 cycles was run with a J-beta primer mix and a sample-barcoded 5' primer. TCRdb handled the public reads itself, with Q25 trimming in fastp and clone calling in MiXCR, and kept productive beta chains. One record per CDR3 amino acid sequence lists the most common genes and DNA. This sample has some 1.5 million distinct CDR3 sequences in its table, and approximately 30% of those were observed once. The leading ten clones occupy 7.7% of the sample. Sequences were obtained from blood. The receptor set was obtained from a woman in her twenties or thirties in good health.

This sequence joins TRBV7-9 and TRBJ2-3; D ambiguous. Germline CDR1 reads SEHNR; CDR2 reads FQNEAQ (reference sequence). The CDR3 runs 15 residues. Trimming pared 4 bases from V and 5 bases from J, leaving 16 bases between. CDR3 sequence reads: CASSSPTPSGDTQYF. The CDR3 bases are TGTGCCAGCAGCTCCCCGACCCCCTCGGGAGATACGCAGTATTTT.

In this sample, this clonotype turned up a few times. The chain recombines TRBV6-6 with TRBJ1-1; D possibly corresponds to TRBD1 (5 bases). Germline lookup yields CDR1 MNHNY and CDR2 SVGAGI (reference sequence). With 6 bases removed from V and 3 bases from J, the gap between germline ends came to 14 bases. There are 14 residues in the CDR3. The DNA of the CDR3 is TGTGCCAGCAGACAGGATGGCGGGGACACTGAAGCTTTCTTT. Translating gives CASRQDGGDTEAFF.

This clonotype came up a few times. The gene calls are TRBV11-1 and TRBJ2-3, with D unresolved. This CDR3 spans 13 amino acids. V lost 5 bases to trimming and J lost 5 bases, with 11 bases between them. Germline V gene sequence: CDR1 SGHAT, CDR2 FQDESV (reference sequence). CDR3 sequence reads: CASSVRAQDTQYF. The CDR3 coding sequence is TGTGCCAGCAGCGTGCGCGCCCAAGATACGCAGTATTTT.

This clonotype was counted only a few times. The chain carries TRBV20-1 and TRBJ2-3; D might be TRBD1 (6 bases). Germline values: CDR1 DFQATT, CDR2 SNEGSKA (reference sequence). This CDR3 has 13 residues. With 6 bases removed from V and 2 bases from J, the gap between germline ends came to 12 bases. The CDR3 protein is CSAFWTATDTQYF. The CDR3 nucleotides read TGCAGTGCCTTCTGGACAGCCACAGATACGCAGTATTTT.

This clonotype was recorded once. A read error is likely, as this CDR3 ends without the conserved phenylalanine or tryptophan. V is TRBV18 and J is TRBJ2-7, with D perhaps TRBD1 or TRBD2 (6 bases each). There are 14 residues in the CDR3. Trimming cost V 3 bases and J 2 bases, with 11 bases left between them. Germline CDR1 KGHSH, CDR2 LQKENI. In nucleotides, the CDR3 is TGTGCCAGCTCACCCGGGGGACAAGCCTACGAGCAGTACTGC. It codes for CASSPGGQAYEQYC.

This clonotype was counted between two and nine times. The chain carries TRBV12-3 or TRBV12-4 and TRBJ2-7, with 9 nucleotides matching TRBD2. V lost 4 bases and J lost 3; bases outside the gene matches: 4. CDR3 length: 14 residues. CDR3 sequence reads: CASSWAGGRYEQYF. The CDR3 bases are TGTGCCAGCAGTTGGGCGGGGGGGCGCTACGAGCAGTACTTC.

This clonotype was counted many times. The chain links TRBV7-2 to TRBJ2-5; D not resolved. The CDR3 extends over 14 amino acids. Germline CDR1 and CDR2: SGHTA and FQGNSA. V shed 0 bases and J shed 4 bases, with 9 bases lying between them. CDR3 bases: TGTGCCAGCAGCTTAGCGGGATTTGGAGAGACCCAGTACTTC. Translated, it gives CASSLAGFGETQYF.

Only a few counts were recorded for this clonotype. V usage is TRBV29-1 and J usage is TRBJ2-5, with D possibly being TRBD2 (6 bases). Germline assignment: CDR1 SQVTM and CDR2 ANQGSEA. This CDR3 spans 15 amino acids. The ends were cut back, 7 bases at V and 2 bases at J, with 20 bases in the middle. CDR3 nucleotides: TGCAGCGCCAGGGCGGGGTCCGCACTTCAAGAGACCCAGTACTTC. The encoded protein is CSARAGSALQETQYF.

This clonotype was counted between two and nine times. The V and J genes are TRBV4-1 and TRBJ2-1; 8 nucleotides line up with TRBD1. Unmatched junction bases numbered 12, after V lost 3 bases and J lost 8 bases. The CDR3 consists of 16 residues. CDR1 MGHRA and CDR2 YSYEKL come from the germline V gene. The CDR3 DNA reads TGCGCCAGCAGCCAGGAGGACAGGGTGGTATTGGATGAGCAGTTCTTC. Protein product: CASSQEDRVVLDEQFF.

The rearrangement uses TRBV7-2 and TRBJ1-2; a weak D match, TRBD1 (6 bases). CDR1 SGHTA and CDR2 FQGNSA come from the germline V gene. CDR3 length: 16 amino acids. Trimming took off 4 bases at V and 8 bases at J, with 23 bases between the two ends. DNA of the CDR3: TGTGCCAGCAGCTCCTCCCTCCGGGGGGCGCAGGGCGGCTACACCTTC. The encoded protein is CASSSSLRGAQGGYTF. The entire variable domain, with the rest obtained from reference TRBV7-2 and TRBJ1-2, is as follows: GAGVSQSPSNKVTEKGKDVELRCDPISGHTALYWYRQSLGQGLEFLIYFQGNSAPDKSGLPSDRFSAERTGGSVSTLTIQRTQQEDSAVYLCASSSSLRGAQGGYTFGSGTRLTVV.

The chain couples TRBV6-6 to TRBJ2-1; 9 nucleotides align to TRBD2. Germline V CDR1 and CDR2: MNHNY, SVGAGI (reference sequence). J gave up 7 bases and V 2 bases, and 6 bases lay outside the gene matches. CDR3 length: 15 residues. CDR3 sequence: CASSYGAGGRNEQFF. The CDR3 bases are TGTGCCAGCAGTTACGGCGCGGGAGGGAGAAATGAGCAGTTCTTC.

This clonotype was observed a few times. The chain uses TRBV5-1 and TRBJ1-6, with D unresolved. Germline loops: CDR1 SGHRS, CDR2 YFSETQ. The CDR3 has 14 residues. With 0 bases removed from V and 10 bases from J, the gap between germline ends came to 11 bases. CDR3 DNA: TGCGCCAGCAGCTTGGGGGAGAAGGACTCACCCCTCCACTTT. Translated: CASSLGEKDSPLHF.

This clonotype was seen a few times. This chain joins TRBV6-5 and TRBJ2-1; D is possibly TRBD2 (6 bases). Per germline, CDR1 MNHEY and CDR2 SVGAGI. V was clipped by 6 bases and J by 5 bases, with 17 bases between them. The CDR3 runs to 15 residues. CDR3 nucleotide sequence: TGTGCCAGCAGCTCCTTACTAGCCCAGAACAATGAGCAGTTCTTC. It is translated as CASSSLLAQNNEQFF.

This clonotype was seen repeatedly, ten times or more. The J gene is TRBJ2-1, the V gene TRBV29-1; unclear D gene. The V gene's germline CDR1 is SQVTM and CDR2 ANQGSEA. V gave up 3 bases and J gave up 8 bases, with 23 bases separating them. This CDR3 is built from 16 residues. The CDR3 loop reads CSVEAPVRTFWDEQFF. CDR3 bases: TGCAGCGTTGAGGCCCCAGTGCGAACCTTCTGGGATGAGCAGTTCTTC.

This clonotype showed up just a few times. This chain uses TRBV27 with TRBJ1-1, with a weak D call TRBD1 (6 bases). CDR3 length: 14 amino acids. CDR1 is MNHEY, CDR2 SMNVEV, per germline (reference sequence). Trimming removed 6 bases from V and 3 bases from J, with 14 bases in between. CDR3 coding DNA: TGTGCCAGCAGGGCGATGGGGGGCGACACTGAAGCTTTCTTT. Translating gives CASRAMGGDTEAFF.

A note on this clonotype: A single base separates this from a much larger clone, so it may be a read error. The chain employs TRBV24-1 and TRBJ2-7, with 10 bases fitting TRBD1. CDR3 length: 16 residues. V was clipped by 4 bases and J by 7 bases; unmatched bases: 12. CDR1 and CDR2 (germline): KGHDR, SFDVKD. CDR3 amino acids: CATSEPGTGEISEQYF. Written as DNA, the CDR3 is TGTGCCACCAGTGAGCCCGGGACAGGGGAGATTAGTGAGCAGTACTTC.

The rearrangement joins TRBV5-5 to TRBJ2-7; TRBD1 matches 7 bases. This CDR3 spans 15 amino acids. The trim removed 1 base at V and 2 bases at J, leaving 6 bases unmatched. CDR1 and CDR2 from the germline V gene are SGHKS and YYEKEE (reference sequence). CDR3 amino acids: CASSLYATGTYEQYF. As DNA, the CDR3 is TGTGCCAGCAGCTTGTATGCGACAGGGACCTACGAGCAGTACTTC.

Remarks on this clonotype: A much larger clonotype is one base distant, so this may be a read error. V is TRBV12-3 or TRBV12-4 and J is TRBJ2-5, with D perhaps TRBD1 or TRBD2 (6 bases each). This CDR3 has 12 residues. CDR3 DNA sequence: TGTGCCAGCAGTGAGGGGGGAGAGGCCCAGTACTTC. Amino acids: CASSEGGEAQYF.

The CDR3 is CSATRRGGFSTDTQYF. The CDR3, as DNA: TGCAGTGCTACGCGACGGGGGGGATTTAGCACAGATACGCAGTATTTT. This chain links TRBV20-1 with TRBJ2-3; 8 bases line up with TRBD2. CDR3 size: 16 residues. Trimming removed 4 bases from V and 0 bases from J; junction bases left unmatched: 9. Per germline, CDR1 DFQATT and CDR2 SNEGSKA (reference sequence).

This chain connects TRBV27 to TRBJ2-3; 7 positions match TRBD1. CDR1 and CDR2 (germline): MNHEY, SMNVEV (reference sequence). J gave up 1 base and V 3 bases, and 7 bases lay outside the gene matches. The CDR3 has 16 amino acids. As DNA, the CDR3 is TGTGCCAGCAGTTTTAACAGGGGCCTAGGCACAGATACGCAGTATTTT. It specifies CASSFNRGLGTDTQYF.

The count of this clonotype is one. A much larger clone differs from this one at a single base, so this may be a read error. The chain joins TRBV29-1 to TRBJ2-5, with 9 bases aligning to TRBD1. The DNA matches TRBJ2-7 better at its end, which makes the J call doubtful. CDR3 size: 14 residues. In germline, CDR1 is SQVTM, CDR2 ANQGSEA. CDR3 residues: CSAGVGQGRGEQYF. DNA of the CDR3: TGCAGCGCGGGTGTTGGACAGGGGAGAGGCGAGCAGTACTTC.

This clonotype has a handful of counts. V usage is TRBV7-9 and J usage is TRBJ2-2; tentative D call: TRBD2 (6 bases). Trimming left V 6 bases short and J 6 bases short, with 20 bases between. The V gene's germline CDR1 is SEHNR and CDR2 FQNEAQ (reference sequence). The CDR3 consists of 16 residues. The CDR3 region has the DNA TGTGCCAGCAGTTCGAGCCGGGACTCCTTGGCCGGGGAGCTGTTTTTT. Protein product: CASSSSRDSLAGELFF. Complete variable domain (other parts from reference TRBV7-9 and TRBJ2-2): DTGVSQNPRHKITKRGQNVTFRCDPISEHNRLYWYRQTLGQGPEFLTYFQNEAQLEKSRLLSDRFSAERPKGSFSTLEIQRTEQGDSAMYLCASSSSRDSLAGELFFGEGSRLTVL.

Comment on this clonotype: The germline gene is not matched at one end of the junction; a read error may be the cause. The chain carries TRBV15 and TRBJ2-5, with TRBD2 matching 8 bases. CDR1 and CDR2 (germline): LNHNV, YYDKDF (reference sequence). This CDR3 is 15 amino acids long. CDR3: CATSSHGGGRDEQYF. The CDR3 nucleotides are TGTGCCACTAGCAGTCACGGGGGGGGCCGAGATGAGCAGTACTTC.

The chain uses TRBV5-1 and TRBJ2-6; D call uncertain. V lost 2 bases, J lost 0 bases, and 9 bases lay in between. From germline, CDR1 is SGHRS and CDR2 YFSETQ. The CDR3 has 16 amino acids. The CDR3 here is CASSFSAGSGANVLTF. The DNA of the CDR3 is TGCGCCAGCAGCTTTTCAGCAGGCTCTGGGGCCAACGTCCTGACTTTC.

With regard to this clonotype: As the CDR3 is not closed by the conserved phenylalanine or tryptophan, this likely results from a read error. The chain couples TRBV2 to TRBJ2-2; D gene uncertain. V lost 4 bases to trimming and J lost 13 bases, with 7 bases between them. Germline assignment: CDR1 SNHLY and CDR2 FYNNEI. The CDR3 sequence is 10 residues long. CDR3 loop: CASSGSRLFV. In nucleotides, the CDR3 is TGTGCCAGCAGTGGTTCGAGGCTGTTTGTT.

The chain recombines TRBV20-1 with TRBJ2-3, with D perhaps matching TRBD1 (6 bases). The germline gives CDR1 DFQATT, CDR2 SNEGSKA (reference sequence). CDR3 length equals 18 residues. V shed 5 bases and J shed 3 bases, with 27 bases lying between them. CDR3 sequence: CSAGTGIYDLQGTDTQYF. The CDR3 nucleotides read TGCAGTGCTGGAACAGGAATCTATGACCTTCAGGGGACAGATACGCAGTATTTT.

The chain carries TRBV30 and TRBJ1-4; 8 bases fit TRBD1. Germline assignment: CDR1 GTSNPN and CDR2 SVGIG (reference sequence). Trimming cost V 3 bases and J 7 bases; bases outside gene matches: 4. The length of the CDR3 is 13 residues. The DNA for the CDR3 is TGTGCCTGGAGGACAGGGGTTATTGAAAAACTGTTTTTT. Encoded protein: CAWRTGVIEKLFF. The whole variable domain, remainder taken from reference TRBV30 and TRBJ1-4, is SQTIHQWPATLVQPVGSPLSLECTVEGTSNPNLYWYRQAAGRGLQLLFYSVGIGQISSEVPQNLSASRPQDRQFILSSKKLLLSDSGFYLCAWRTGVIEKLFFGSGTQLSVL.

Many counts were recorded for this clonotype. The chain combines TRBV20-1 with TRBJ2-7; 7 nucleotides agree with TRBD2. The V gene end was trimmed by 2 bases and the J gene end by 3 bases; junction bases not matched to a gene: 13. Germline values: CDR1 DFQATT, CDR2 SNEGSKA (reference sequence). The CDR3 runs 16 residues. The CDR3 is CSARPFLGGGLYEQYF. CDR3 nucleotide sequence: TGCAGTGCTAGACCATTTTTGGGGGGGGGACTCTACGAGCAGTACTTC.

This chain joins TRBV28 and TRBJ2-1; the match to TRBD2 covers 10 bases. Per germline, CDR1 MDHEN and CDR2 SYDVKM. There are 18 residues in the CDR3. V shed 2 bases and J 1 base; nucleotides not matched to a gene: 8. The CDR3 here is CASSLGGSGGLSYNEQFF. Here the CDR3 DNA reads TGTGCCAGCAGTTTAGGCGGTAGCGGGGGGCTTTCCTACAATGAGCAGTTCTTC.

This clonotype was detected ten times or more. The J gene is TRBJ1-2, the V gene TRBV5-4; 9 bases match TRBD1. The germline V gene has CDR1 SGHNT and CDR2 YYREEE (reference sequence). The V segment lost 4 bases and the J segment 2 bases; nucleotides outside the gene matches: 3. The CDR3 runs to 14 residues. This chain's CDR3 is CASSVGQGNYGYTF. Written as DNA, the CDR3 is TGTGCCAGCAGCGTAGGACAGGGGAACTATGGCTACACCTTC.